One TCR beta chain is described in this entry. Its specificity is not known. Germline CDR1 reads SGHTA; CDR2 reads FQGNSA. V lost 1 base to trimming and J lost 7 bases, with 5 bases between them. The CDR3 loop spans 13 amino acids. The data originate from a study of T cells after yellow fever vaccination. Study as a whole: SMART-Seq v4 Ultra Low Input handled preparation of low-cell-number fractions. General observations from the study: In post-booster samples, most primary-vaccination clones reappeared (just under 97% CD4, 88% CD8).

TCRdb processed the 5' RACE reads anew with MiXCR; each CDR3 protein has one entry. The table records around 590,000 distinct CDR3 sequences, approximately 13% of them present only once. This TCR derives from a young man who received the YFV17D yellow fever vaccine. The material was PBMCs, obtained on the day of the yellow fever booster vaccination. The chain is built from TRBV7-2 and TRBJ1-6; no reliable D call. The CDR3 sequence: CASSLGANSPLHF. CDR3 nucleotides: TGTGCCAGCAGCTTAGGCGCAAATTCACCCCTCCACTTT.